This T cell receptor (beta chain) was captured in a study of naive and memory T cell subsets. Worth noting for this clonotype: As yet, its antigen is unknown.

Both TRBC1 and TRBC2 were covered by a beta constant-region primer of two equimolar oligonucleotides. Four rounds of PCR amplified the ligated cDNA using nested alpha and beta constant-region primers plus SP2. A 12-nucleotide UMI and the SP2 primer were added to the cDNA 3' end by oligonucleotide ligation. TCRdb re-analysed the UMI-ligation and nested PCR reads in MiXCR, keeping a single row per CDR3 protein. The repertoire consists of some 80,000 distinct CDR3 sequences, with around 9% occurring once and the leading ten covering 1.2%. Per the germline V gene, CDR1 is MNHNY and CDR2 is SVGAGI (reference sequence). The CDR3 covers 17 residues. The junction had 14 bases not matched to a gene; V was cut back by 5 bases and J by 4 bases. Points from the study as a whole: Between naive and memory subsets, TCR abundance power law exponents differed.

This receptor was taken from a human donor in good health. Input material: naive CD8+ T cells from blood. This sequence joins TRBV6-6 and TRBJ2-7; 10 bases match TRBD2. The CDR3 sequence: CASSPPEGTSEIYEQYF. The CDR3 DNA reads as TGTGCCAGCAGTCCACCCGAAGGGACTAGCGAGATATACGAGCAGTACTTC.